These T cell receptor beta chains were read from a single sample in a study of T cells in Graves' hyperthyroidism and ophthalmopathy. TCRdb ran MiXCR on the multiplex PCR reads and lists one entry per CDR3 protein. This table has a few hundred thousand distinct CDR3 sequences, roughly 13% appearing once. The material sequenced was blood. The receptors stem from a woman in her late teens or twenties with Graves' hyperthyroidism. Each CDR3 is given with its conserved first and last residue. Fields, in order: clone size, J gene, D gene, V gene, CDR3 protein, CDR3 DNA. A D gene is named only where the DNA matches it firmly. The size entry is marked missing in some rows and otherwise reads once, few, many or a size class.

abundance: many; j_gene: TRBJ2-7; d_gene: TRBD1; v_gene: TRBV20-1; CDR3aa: CSARDRDRSSYEQYF; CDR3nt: TGCAGTGCTAGAGATCGGGACAGATCGAGTTACGAGCAGTACTTC
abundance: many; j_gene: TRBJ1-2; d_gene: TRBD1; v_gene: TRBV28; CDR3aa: CASSAAGTGPRSYGYTF; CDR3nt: TGTGCCAGCAGTGCAGCCGGGACAGGGCCTCGTTCCTATGGCTACACCTTC
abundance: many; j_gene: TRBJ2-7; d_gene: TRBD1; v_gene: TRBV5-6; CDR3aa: CASSSVGQAAYEQYF; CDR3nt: TGTGCCAGCAGCTCGGTTGGACAGGCGGCCTACGAGCAGTACTTC
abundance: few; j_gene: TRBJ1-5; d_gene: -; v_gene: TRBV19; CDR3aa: CASSESDTVAGNQPQHF; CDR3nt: TGTGCCAGTTCCGAATCCGACACCGTGGCCGGCAATCAGCCCCAGCATTTT
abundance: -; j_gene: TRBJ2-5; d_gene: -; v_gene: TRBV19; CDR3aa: CASSTTGMGETQYF; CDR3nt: TGTGCCAGTAGTACGACCGGGATGGGAGAGACCCAGTACTTC
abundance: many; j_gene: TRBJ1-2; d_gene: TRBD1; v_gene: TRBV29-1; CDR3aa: CSVQIPKPGQGYGYTF; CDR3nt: TGCAGCGTTCAGATTCCCAAACCGGGACAGGGATATGGCTACACCTTC
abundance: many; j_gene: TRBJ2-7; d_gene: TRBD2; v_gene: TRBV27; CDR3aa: CASTRAGAYEQYF; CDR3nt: TGTGCCAGCACCCGGGCGGGAGCCTACGAGCAGTACTTC
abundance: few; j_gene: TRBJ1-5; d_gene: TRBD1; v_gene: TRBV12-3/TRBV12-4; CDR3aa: CASTRTGRDGQPQHF; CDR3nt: TGTGCCAGTACCCGGACAGGGCGTGATGGTCAGCCCCAGCATTTT
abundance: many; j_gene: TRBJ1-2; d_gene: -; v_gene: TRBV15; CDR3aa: CATSRETTDSSNYGYTF; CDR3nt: TGTGCCACCAGCAGAGAAACAACCGACTCCTCTAACTATGGCTACACCTTC
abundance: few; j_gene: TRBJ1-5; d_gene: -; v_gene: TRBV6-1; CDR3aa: CASSQGNQPQHF; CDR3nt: TGTGCCAGCAGTCAAGGCAATCAGCCCCAGCATTTT
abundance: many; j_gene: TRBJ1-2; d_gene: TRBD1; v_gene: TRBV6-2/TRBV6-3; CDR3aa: CASSRTGTYTF; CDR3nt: TGTGCCAGCAGTCGGACAGGAACCTACACCTTC
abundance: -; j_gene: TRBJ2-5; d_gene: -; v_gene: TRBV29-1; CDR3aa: CSVEDSRTGQETQYF; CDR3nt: TGCAGCGTTGAAGACTCAAGAACCGGCCAAGAGACCCAGTACTTC
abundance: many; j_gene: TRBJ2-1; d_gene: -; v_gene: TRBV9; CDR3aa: CASSVAPETSYNEQFF; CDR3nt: TGTGCCAGCAGCGTAGCCCCCGAGACTAGTTACAATGAGCAGTTCTTC
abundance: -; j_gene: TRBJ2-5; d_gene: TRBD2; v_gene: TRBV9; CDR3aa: CASSVGNGRAAETQYF; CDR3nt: TGTGCCAGCAGCGTGGGGAACGGGAGGGCCGCAGAGACCCAGTACTTC
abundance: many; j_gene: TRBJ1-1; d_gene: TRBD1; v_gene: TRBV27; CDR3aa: CASSRTKTGWSEAFF; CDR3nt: TGTGCCAGCAGTCGGACGAAGACAGGGTGGTCTGAAGCTTTCTTT
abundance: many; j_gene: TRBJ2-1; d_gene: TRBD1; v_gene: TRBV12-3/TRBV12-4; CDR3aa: CASSPYRGRQFF; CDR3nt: TGTGCCAGCAGTCCTTACAGGGGGCGGCAGTTCTTC